The 23 T cell receptor beta chains given below trace back to one sample, sequenced in a study of CD8 T cells in ankylosing spondylitis. Each CDR3 protein gets one entry after TCRdb re-called the 5' RACE reads with MiXCR. The table shows about 340,000 distinct CDR3 sequences, with 20% to 25% occurring only once. Sequencing was done on a sample of blood, either unsorted or a sorted T cell fraction (not recorded which). All receptors come from a male donor with ankylosing spondylitis or in good health (not recorded which).

The gene calls are TRBV5-1 and TRBJ2-7, with D possibly TRBD1 on 5 matching bases. V lost 5 bases to trimming and J lost 1 base, with 13 bases between them. The CDR3 consists of 14 residues. CDR1 SGHRS and CDR2 YFSETQ come from the germline V gene. The CDR3 bases are TGCGCCAGCAGTAGGGGCCGTAATTCCTACGAGCAGTACTTC. Its protein product is CASSRGRNSYEQYF.

This clonotype has a handful of counts. J is TRBJ2-3 and V is TRBV20-1, with 9 bases lining up with TRBD2. This CDR3 comprises 17 residues. Germline V gene lookup returns CDR1 DFQATT and CDR2 SNEGSKA (reference sequence). V dropped 3 bases and J dropped 4; count of bases not matched to a gene: 14. The chain's CDR3 is CSARDKERGAWADTQYF. Written as DNA, the CDR3 is TGCAGTGCTAGGGACAAAGAGCGGGGGGCGTGGGCAGATACGCAGTATTTT.

The rearrangement joins TRBV4-1 to TRBJ2-3, with a tentative D call TRBD2 (5 bases). Germline V CDR1 and CDR2: MGHRA, YSYEKL. V lost 4 bases, J lost 3 bases, and 14 bases lay in between. This CDR3 contains 15 residues. CDR3 DNA: TGCGCCAGCAGCCGAGAAGAGAGAGGGACAGATACGCAGTATTTT. Its protein product is CASSREERGTDTQYF.

This clonotype was observed a few times. The chain uses TRBV29-1 and TRBJ2-7; 9 nucleotides align to TRBD1. Germline CDR1 is SQVTM and CDR2 is ANQGSEA. V shed 6 bases, J shed 5 bases, and the junction held 5 bases outside the gene matches. The CDR3 consists of 12 residues. CDR3 in DNA: TGCAGCGTCGCGGGACAGGGAAACGAGCAGTACTTC. Translation: CSVAGQGNEQYF.

The chain uses TRBV12-3 or TRBV12-4 and TRBJ2-1, with TRBD1 as a possible D gene (5 bases). This CDR3 comprises 11 residues. The V end was cut by 6 bases, the J end by 8 bases, with 8 bases between. The CDR3 coding sequence is TGTGCCAGCAGCAGGGCCCATGAGCAGTTCTTC. Its protein is CASSRAHEQFF.

The chain employs TRBV29-1 and TRBJ1-3; D possibly corresponds to TRBD1 (5 bases). V gave up 4 bases and J gave up 0 bases, with 10 bases separating them. This CDR3 has 14 residues. Germline CDR1 reads SQVTM; CDR2 reads ANQGSEA. CDR3 residues: CSVVGRGSGNTIYF. The CDR3 DNA reads TGCAGCGTTGTGGGACGGGGCTCTGGAAACACCATATATTTT.

The chain joins TRBV6-5 to TRBJ2-3, with TRBD1 matching over 9 bases. This CDR3 region has 12 residues. Per germline, CDR1 MNHEY and CDR2 SVGAGI. The CDR3 bases are TGTGGGGGGGACAGGGGCACAGATACGCAGTATTTT. Translated: CGGDRGTDTQYF.

The chain carries TRBV11-1 and TRBJ2-7, with D hard to call. The CDR3 is 18 residues long. Per germline, CDR1 SGHAT and CDR2 FQDESV (reference sequence). Trimming left V 2 bases short and J 3 bases short, with 23 bases between. In DNA form, the CDR3 reads TGTGCCAGCAGCTTAAGTCAGAAGGGTCCGACCCCAAACTACGAGCAGTACTTC. It specifies CASSLSQKGPTPNYEQYF.

V and J are TRBV5-5 and TRBJ2-1; D is uncertain. V was trimmed by 4 bases and J by 12 bases, leaving 14 bases between them. Germline V gene sequence: CDR1 SGHKS, CDR2 YYEKEE (reference sequence). The CDR3 covers 12 residues. For the CDR3, the DNA is TGTGCCAGCAGCCCGTCGGGCCTCTGGCAGTTCTTC. This translates into CASSPSGLWQFF.

The chain employs TRBV7-9 and TRBJ1-2; the match to TRBD1 covers 10 bases. There are 16 residues in the CDR3. From germline, CDR1 is SEHNR and CDR2 FQNEAQ (reference sequence). The trim removed 2 bases at V and 2 bases at J, leaving 5 bases unmatched. In DNA form, the CDR3 reads TGTGCCAGCAGCTTATCGACAGGGGGCGCGAACTATGGCTACACCTTC. Amino acids: CASSLSTGGANYGYTF.

This chain connects TRBV5-1 to TRBJ2-7; D is perhaps TRBD1 (6 bases). Germline CDR1 and CDR2: SGHRS and YFSETQ. The CDR3 extends over 15 amino acids. Deletions cut 4 bases from V and 7 bases from J, with 21 bases between. The CDR3 nucleotides read TGCGCCAGCAGCCCCCTAGGGGGAGAGGCGTCAGAGCAGTACTTC. Translation: CASSPLGGEASEQYF.

This clonotype appeared a few times. This chain connects TRBV28 to TRBJ1-5; 7 bases are a match to TRBD1. From germline, CDR1 is MDHEN and CDR2 SYDVKM. The trim removed 6 bases at V and 4 bases at J, leaving 6 bases unmatched. The CDR3 length is 14 residues. DNA of the CDR3: TGTGCCAGCAGGAGACAGGGTACAAATCAGCCCCAGCATTTT. It codes for CASRRQGTNQPQHF.

J is TRBJ2-7 and V is TRBV7-9; no reliable D call. Trimming pared 2 bases from V and 2 bases from J, leaving 10 bases between. From germline, CDR1 is SEHNR and CDR2 FQNEAQ (reference sequence). The CDR3 sequence is 14 residues long. The CDR3: CASSLQTMAYEQYF. CDR3 in DNA: TGTGCCAGCAGCTTACAAACTATGGCCTACGAGCAGTACTTC.

This clonotype was observed a few times. The chain combines TRBV28 with TRBJ2-3; D may match TRBD1 or TRBD2 (5 bases each). Germline V gives CDR1 MDHEN, CDR2 SYDVKM. Trimming took off 6 bases at V and 2 bases at J, with 15 bases between the two ends. CDR3 length equals 15 residues. CDR3 loop: CASSLGERVTDTQYF. The CDR3, as DNA: TGTGCCAGCAGCTTGGGGGAGAGGGTCACAGATACGCAGTATTTT.

This clonotype was picked up a small number of times. A read error may account for a junction end that differs from germline. The genes are TRBV12-3 or TRBV12-4 and TRBJ2-3, with 9 bases matching TRBD2. The CDR3 is 14 residues long. CDR3 region: CASSVAGAGDTQYF. The DNA of the CDR3 is TGTGCCAGCAGTGTAGCGGGGGCCGGGGATACGCAGTATTTT.

This chain connects TRBV20-1 to TRBJ1-2; the D is unclear. The V end was cut by 1 base, the J end by 8 bases, with 8 bases between. Germline CDR1 reads DFQATT; CDR2 reads SNEGSKA (reference sequence). CDR3 size: 11 residues. CDR3 bases: TGCAGTGCTAGAGTAGGATTAGGCTACACCTTC. It specifies CSARVGLGYTF.

This clonotype has only a few counts. The rearrangement links TRBV27 to TRBJ1-1; D may be TRBD1 (5 bases). V was pared by 0 bases and J by 4 bases, with 6 bases between. Germline loops: CDR1 MNHEY, CDR2 SMNVEV (reference sequence). The CDR3 spans 13 residues. CDR3 region: CASSLSGGTEAFF. CDR3 in DNA: TGTGCCAGCAGTTTATCCGGGGGCACTGAAGCTTTCTTT.

Only a few counts were recorded for this clonotype. The V call is TRBV29-1, the J call TRBJ2-7; D possibly uses TRBD1 or TRBD2 (5 bases each). The CDR3 has 11 residues. Germline values: CDR1 SQVTM, CDR2 ANQGSEA. V lost 3 bases to trimming and J lost 6 bases, with 9 bases between them. The CDR3 loop reads CSVDRGREQYF. CDR3 in DNA: TGCAGCGTTGATCGGGGCCGCGAGCAGTACTTC.

This sequence joins TRBV10-3 and TRBJ2-3, with a weak D call TRBD2 (5 bases). CDR3 size: 18 residues. Per germline, CDR1 ENHRY and CDR2 SYGVKD. V was pared by 5 bases and J by 0 bases, with 21 bases between. The CDR3, as DNA: TGTGCCATCAGTTTTAGGAGCGGCCCAATAACTAGCACAGATACGCAGTATTTT. This translates into CAISFRSGPITSTDTQYF.

This chain connects TRBV24-1 to TRBJ2-1; D could derive from TRBD1 or TRBD2 (6 bases each). V gave up 3 bases and J gave up 9 bases, with 14 bases separating them. Germline assignment: CDR1 KGHDR and CDR2 SFDVKD. The CDR3 contains 14 residues. CDR3 residues: CATSDPWGAPEQFF. CDR3 bases: TGTGCCACCAGTGATCCGTGGGGGGCCCCTGAGCAGTTCTTC.

The V and J genes are TRBV5-5 and TRBJ1-1; possible D gene TRBD1, 5 bases. The CDR3 covers 14 residues. Looked up from germline, CDR1 is SGHKS and CDR2 is YYEKEE (reference sequence). The V end lost 2 bases, the J end lost 0 bases, and 8 bases lay between the germline ends. DNA of the CDR3: TGTGCCAGCAGCTTTTCAGGGTTGAACACTGAAGCTTTCTTT. Translating gives CASSFSGLNTEAFF.

The chain is built from TRBV12-3 or TRBV12-4 and TRBJ2-5, with D possibly being TRBD2 (5 bases). CDR3 size: 16 residues. V lost 5 bases, J lost 2 bases, and 18 bases lay in between. Here the CDR3 DNA reads TGTGCCAGCAGTCCCCACTCCGGTAGCGAGCAAGAGACCCAGTACTTC. Its protein product is CASSPHSGSEQETQYF.

This clonotype showed up just a few times. The chain uses TRBV7-9 and TRBJ1-2; D gene uncertain. V lost 5 bases and J 8 bases, leaving 12 bases between the germline ends. This CDR3 comprises 12 residues. Looked up from germline, CDR1 is SEHNR and CDR2 is FQNEAQ (reference sequence). The CDR3 sequence: CASSPGILGYTF. For the CDR3, the DNA is TGTGCCAGCAGCCCAGGCATCCTCGGCTACACCTTC.